These T cell receptor beta chains were read from a single sample in a study of cytomegalovirus exposure and HLA in healthy donors. Some clones are missing from TCRdb's copy, which holds only in-frame ones; the method was immunoSEQ multiplex PCR. The table includes approximately 140,000 clones, 78% detected once. The sequenced material came from PBMCs. The receptors originated from a woman between 35 and 50 years old in good health and CMV-seropositive. Each CDR3 is given with its conserved first and last residue. Fields, in order: V gene, J gene, clone size, D gene, CDR3 protein, CDR3 DNA. A D gene is named only where the DNA matches it firmly. Where a row states a size, it is once, few, many or the class of an expanded clone; other rows omit it.

TRBV6-1	TRBJ1-2	few	TRBD1	CASSEGTGYGYTF	TGTGCCAGCAGTGAAGGGACAGGGTACGGCTACACCTTC
TRBV5-1	TRBJ2-1	-	TRBD2	CASSLEGGLARNEQFF	TGCGCCAGCAGCTTGGAGGGGGGACTAGCGCGGAATGAGCAGTTCTTC
TRBV28	TRBJ2-3	-	TRBD2	CASSGAGSRDTQYF	TGTGCCAGCAGTGGAGCGGGATCGAGGGATACGCAGTATTTT
TRBV2	TRBJ1-2	-	-	CASSEQGLYGYTF	TGTGCCAGCAGTGAACAGGGCCTCTATGGCTACACCTTC
TRBV28	TRBJ2-1	-	TRBD2	CAANSGTNEQFF	TGTGCCGCTAATAGCGGGACCAATGAGCAGTTCTTC
TRBV6-5	TRBJ2-2	-	-	CASLYSNTGELFF	TGTGCCAGCCTCTACTCGAACACCGGGGAGCTGTTTTTT
TRBV5-5	TRBJ1-2	-	-	CASSLGDNQLNYGYTF	TGTGCCAGCAGCTTGGGGGACAACCAACTCAACTATGGCTACACCTTC
TRBV5-1	TRBJ2-2	-	-	CASTGGGGSATGELFF	TGCGCCAGCACGGGGGGCGGAGGGTCGGCCACCGGGGAGCTGTTTTTT
TRBV11-3	TRBJ1-5	few	-	CASSLGQFSNQPQHF	TGTGCCAGCAGCTTGGGCCAGTTTAGCAATCAGCCCCAGCATTTT
TRBV27	TRBJ1-2	-	TRBD1	CASSRLQWGQGEYGYTF	TGTGCCAGCAGTCGCCTCCAGTGGGGACAGGGGGAATATGGCTACACCTTC
TRBV19	TRBJ2-3	-	-	CASSMAGTDTQYF	TGTGCCAGTAGTATGGCAGGGACAGATACGCAGTATTTT
TRBV6-5	TRBJ1-2	once	TRBD1	CASRDRGRSGGYTF	TGTGCCAGCAGAGACAGGGGGCGGTCTGGTGGCTACACCTTC
TRBV28	TRBJ2-5	-	TRBD1	CASSSGQVTQETQYF	TGTGCCAGCAGTTCGGGACAGGTAACACAAGAGACCCAGTACTTC
TRBV27	TRBJ2-3	-	-	CASGRRSTDTQYF	TGTGCCAGCGGTAGGCGGAGCACAGATACGCAGTATTTT
TRBV27	TRBJ1-1	-	-	CASRLFPLEGGNTEAFF	TGTGCCAGCAGGCTTTTTCCACTCGAGGGCGGGAACACTGAAGCTTTCTTT
TRBV5-1	TRBJ2-1	-	TRBD2	CASSPPTSGSWHEQFF	TGCGCCAGCAGCCCCCCGACTAGCGGGTCCTGGCATGAGCAGTTCTTC
TRBV4-1	TRBJ2-2	few	TRBD1	CASSQDPPGQGIIGELFF	TGCGCCAGCAGCCAAGACCCTCCGGGACAGGGTATAATCGGGGAGCTGTTTTTT
TRBV5-6	TRBJ1-2	-	-	CASSLAGVIYGYTF	TGTGCCAGCAGCTTGGCAGGGGTGATTTATGGCTACACCTTC
TRBV5-1	TRBJ1-3	-	-	CASSFGVGNTIYF	TGCGCCAGCAGCTTTGGAGTAGGAAACACCATATATTTT
TRBV5-1	TRBJ2-5	-	TRBD2	CASSLLGEGGETQYF	TGCGCCAGCAGCCTCCTGGGGGAGGGAGGAGAGACCCAGTACTTC
TRBV29-1	TRBJ1-2	-	TRBD1	CSVGAQGARYGYTF	TGCAGCGTTGGTGCGCAGGGGGCGCGCTATGGCTACACCTTC
TRBV29-1	TRBJ2-5	-	-	CSVGTDQETQYF	TGCAGCGTTGGGACAGACCAAGAGACCCAGTACTTC
TRBV18	TRBJ2-2	once	TRBD2	CASSPPGGRAPLTNTGELFF	TGTGCCAGCTCACCACCAGGCGGGAGGGCACCACTGACGAACACCGGGGAGCTGTTTTTT
TRBV30	TRBJ1-5	-	-	CAWNNRGNQPQHF	TGTGCCTGGAACAACAGGGGCAATCAGCCCCAGCATTTT
TRBV7-8	TRBJ2-2	-	TRBD2	CASSYYGLAGAGTGELFF	TGTGCCAGCAGCTACTACGGACTAGCGGGAGCGGGGACCGGGGAGCTGTTTTTT
TRBV30	TRBJ2-3	-	TRBD2	CAWRLAGGGDTQYF	TGTGCCTGGAGGTTAGCGGGAGGAGGAGATACGCAGTATTTT
TRBV5-8	TRBJ2-5	-	-	CASTSPGSRETQYF	TGTGCCAGCACCTCCCCCGGGAGTCGTGAGACCCAGTACTTC
TRBV6-5	TRBJ1-1	-	-	CASSSHTKEAFF	TGTGCCAGCAGTTCCCATACAAAAGAAGCTTTCTTT
TRBV7-8	TRBJ2-5	-	-	CASSSRVAEETQYF	TGTGCCAGCAGCTCCCGGGTGGCTGAAGAGACCCAGTACTTC
TRBV7-9	TRBJ1-2	-	-	CASSLSGSGYTF	TGTGCCAGCAGCTTGTCGGGTAGTGGCTACACCTTC
TRBV19	TRBJ2-5	-	-	CASSMSGWGQETQYF	TGTGCCAGTAGTATGTCGGGATGGGGTCAAGAGACCCAGTACTTC
TRBV12-1	TRBJ1-2	-	-	CASSTGGFNGYTF	TGTGCCAGCAGCACAGGGGGGTTCAATGGCTACACCTTC
TRBV28	TRBJ2-1	-	-	CASSFDRYTYNEQFF	TGTGCCAGCAGTTTCGACAGGTACACCTACAATGAGCAGTTCTTC
TRBV30	TRBJ1-5	-	TRBD1	CAWSVGGQGYQPQHF	TGTGCCTGGAGTGTTGGGGGACAGGGATATCAGCCCCAGCATTTT
TRBV5-4	TRBJ2-5	once	-	CASSLARGGTRIRGTQYF	TGTGCCAGCAGCTTGGCGAGGGGGGGGACTCGTATTCGTGGGACCCAGTACTTC
TRBV11-1	TRBJ2-3	once	TRBD2	CASSIAGASDTQYF	TGTGCCAGCAGCATAGCGGGAGCGTCAGATACGCAGTATTTT